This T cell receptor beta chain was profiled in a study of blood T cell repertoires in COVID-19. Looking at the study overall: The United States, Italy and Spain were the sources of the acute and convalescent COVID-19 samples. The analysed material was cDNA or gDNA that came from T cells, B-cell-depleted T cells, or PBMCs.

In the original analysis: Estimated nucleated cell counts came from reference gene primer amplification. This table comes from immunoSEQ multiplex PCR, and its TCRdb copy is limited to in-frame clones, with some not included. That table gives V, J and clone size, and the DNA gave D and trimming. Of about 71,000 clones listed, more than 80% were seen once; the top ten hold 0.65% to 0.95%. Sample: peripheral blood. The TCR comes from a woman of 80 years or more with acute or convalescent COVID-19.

The CDR3 loop is CASSISGTGGFNEQYF. CDR3 in DNA: TGTGCCAGTAGTATCTCCGGGACAGGGGGCTTCAACGAGCAGTACTTC. The chain carries TRBV19 and TRBJ2-7; 12 positions agree with TRBD1. Germline V gene lookup returns CDR1 LNHDA and CDR2 SQIVND (reference sequence). The CDR3 consists of 16 residues. The ends lost 3 bases at V and 5 bases at J; junction bases unmatched: 8.